The clone carrying this T cell receptor (beta chain) turned up a few times. The antigen is not known. TCRdb ran MiXCR on the 5' RACE reads and lists one entry per CDR3 protein. The sample has 280,000 or so distinct CDR3 sequences, about a sixth seen once. This CDR3 spans 15 amino acids. Germline V gene data show CDR1 as LGHDT and CDR2 as YNNKEL (reference sequence). Trimming shortened V by 4 bases and J by 8 bases, and 18 bases separated the two germline ends. The sample comes from a study of T-cell memory formation after mild COVID-19. Study details: In these data, TCR clusters were largely donor specific. General study points: Among clones contracting day 15 to 85, CD4/CD8 was balanced, whereas later expanders leaned CD4+. There was no confirmation that second-wave clones peaking on day 37 were SARS-CoV-2 specific.

The rearrangement joins TRBV3-1 to TRBJ2-1; D may match TRBD1 or TRBD2 (6 bases each). This TCR came from a man aged 18 to 29 who had mild COVID-19 (a few samples of this study predate the infection). Cell type and time point are not known. The sample consisted of PBMCs or a T cell subset sorted from them (not recorded which). CDR3: CASSPGAEFGHEQFF. DNA of the CDR3: TGTGCCAGCAGCCCGGGGGCAGAATTCGGTCATGAGCAGTTCTTC.